The present entry profiles one TCR beta chain with its context. The CDR3 covers 15 residues. Germline V gene lookup returns CDR1 SGHAT and CDR2 FQNNGV. V shed 1 base and J 4 bases; nucleotides not matched to a gene: 5. The sample originates from a study of identical twins' blood T cells. TCRdb used MiXCR to reprocess the 5' RACE reads, holding one entry per CDR3 protein. The sample holds about 370,000 distinct CDR3 sequences, about 28% seen once. The receptor was isolated from a woman between 18 and 49 years old in good health. Sequences were obtained from PBMCs. The chain carries TRBV11-2 and TRBJ2-3, with TRBD2 identical over 7 bases. The CDR3 DNA reads TGTGCCAGCAGCTTAGTGGCTAGCGGAGCAGATACGCAGTATTTT. As protein: CASSLVASGADTQYF.